Listed here are 6 T cell receptor beta chains from one sample, sequenced in a study of monozygotic twins with inflammatory bowel disease. TCRdb re-analyzed the 5' RACE reads; it lists each CDR3 protein once, without DNA. This listing includes about 160,000 distinct CDR3 sequences. Sequenced material: blood. Receptors were obtained from a human donor with ulcerative colitis or Crohn's disease, or a healthy co-twin of an affected twin (not recorded which).

V usage is TRBV27 and J usage is TRBJ2-7; TCRdb picks TRBD2, but there is no DNA to check that call. The CDR3 consists of 15 residues. Germline CDR1 is MNHEY and CDR2 is SMNVEV (reference sequence). CDR3 residues: CASTKKAGLFYEQYF.

The chain joins TRBV3-1 to TRBJ2-7; TCRdb lists TRBD1, though no DNA is available to test this call. Germline CDR1 and CDR2: LGHDT and YNNKEL (reference sequence). This CDR3 is built from 15 residues. The CDR3 sequence: CASSLTHTGRDEQYF.

The rearrangement links TRBV20-1 to TRBJ2-7; the TRBD2 assignment by TCRdb is unverifiable without DNA. CDR3 length: 17 residues. The germline V gene has CDR1 DFQATT and CDR2 SNEGSKA (reference sequence). The CDR3 loop is CSARKPGLAVSSYEQYF.

This chain connects TRBV5-5 to TRBJ2-1; there is no DNA to check the TCRdb D call of TRBD1. Germline CDR1 is SGHKS and CDR2 is YYEKEE (reference sequence). The CDR3 runs 16 residues. This CDR3 reads CASSSRTGESYNEQFF.

The chain joins TRBV24-1 to TRBJ2-5; lacking DNA, the TRBD2 call made by TCRdb goes unchecked. The CDR3 runs to 16 residues. Looked up from germline, CDR1 is KGHDR and CDR2 is SFDVKD. CDR3 residues: CATSDPRTSGGETQYF.

The chain links TRBV19 to TRBJ2-7; TCRdb indicates TRBD1, and absent DNA this call remains unverified. This CDR3 has 15 residues. Looked up from germline, CDR1 is LNHDA and CDR2 is SQIVND (reference sequence). The CDR3: CASSMRQASSYEQYF.